The 29 T cell receptor beta chains listed next were all sequenced from one sample in a study of Tregs in tolerant kidney transplant recipients. Assay used: immunoSEQ multiplex PCR; TCRdb lists only in-frame clones, some missing. The data hold roughly 120,000 clones, with roughly 92% observed a single time. Sequencing used CD4+ T cells from blood. These receptors were collected from a human donor in good health.

The chain is built from TRBV5-1 and TRBJ2-1; D unclear. Germline CDR1 and CDR2: SGHRS and YFSETQ. The V end lost 3 bases, the J end lost 8 bases, and 12 bases lay between the germline ends. The CDR3 consists of 13 residues. The CDR3 DNA is TGCGCCAGCAGCTCGGACGAGTACTATGAGCAGTTCTTC. Residues: CASSSDEYYEQFF. Full variable domain (missing parts from reference TRBV5-1 and TRBJ2-1): KAGVTQTPRYLIKTRGQQVTLSCSPISGHRSVSWYQQTPGQGLQFLFEYFSETQRNKGNFPGRFSGRQFSNSRSEMNVSTLELGDSALYLCASSSDEYYEQFFGPGTRLTVL.

The chain has TRBV6-1 and TRBJ1-4; D is possibly TRBD1 (5 bases). CDR1 MNHNS and CDR2 SASEGT come from the germline V gene. The length of the CDR3 is 15 residues. V lost 8 bases and J lost 0, with 13 bases in between. Here the CDR3 reads CASVGASATNEKLFF. The CDR3 DNA reads TGTGCCAGCGTTGGGGCCTCTGCAACTAATGAAAAACTGTTTTTT.

The rearrangement joins TRBV5-1 to TRBJ2-3; D not resolved. V was pared by 0 bases and J by 2 bases, with 10 bases between. CDR3 length: 15 residues. The germline V gene encodes CDR1 SGHRS and CDR2 YFSETQ. The chain's CDR3 is CASSLDFGSTDTQYF. For the CDR3, the DNA is TGCGCCAGCAGCTTGGATTTTGGGTCCACAGATACGCAGTATTTT. The full variable domain, rest sourced from reference TRBV5-1 and TRBJ2-3, is KAGVTQTPRYLIKTRGQQVTLSCSPISGHRSVSWYQQTPGQGLQFLFEYFSETQRNKGNFPGRFSGRQFSNSRSEMNVSTLELGDSALYLCASSLDFGSTDTQYFGPGTRLTVL.

The rearrangement joins TRBV7-9 to TRBJ1-5, with no clear D. The CDR3 runs 18 residues. The germline V gene has CDR1 SEHNR and CDR2 FQNEAQ (reference sequence). Between the trimmed V and J ends, which lost 5 bases and 5 bases, there was a span of 25 bases. CDR3 DNA: TGTGCCAGCAGCCCATACTCCTCCGGTGGGAGGGCCTATCAGCCCCAGCATTTT. This codes for CASSPYSSGGRAYQPQHF.

V and J are TRBV19 and TRBJ2-2, with D possibly matching TRBD2 (7 bases). Trimming left V 4 bases short and J 3 bases short, with 12 bases between. CDR1 and CDR2 from the germline V gene are LNHDA and SQIVND (reference sequence). The CDR3 loop spans 15 amino acids. This chain's CDR3 is CASSKGGQHTGELFF. CDR3 DNA: TGTGCCAGTAGTAAGGGGGGGCAGCACACCGGGGAGCTGTTTTTT.

The genes are TRBV12-1 and TRBJ1-6; TRBD1, as called in the table, went unchecked against the DNA. TRBV12-1 is a known pseudogene. CDR3 length: 17 amino acids. DNA for the CDR3: TGTGCCAGCAGCTTTACCGACACCGCCTCCTATAATTCACCCCTCCACTTT. Its translation is CASSFTDTASYNSPLHF.

The chain uses TRBV5-4 and TRBJ2-5; 7 bases match TRBD2. The CDR3 is made up of 14 amino acids. CDR1 is SGHNT, CDR2 YYREEE, per germline (reference sequence). V lost 2 bases, J lost 3 bases, and 4 bases stayed unmatched. The CDR3 sequence: CASSFRAGEETQYF. The CDR3 DNA is TGTGCCAGCAGCTTCCGCGCGGGAGAAGAGACCCAGTACTTC.

V and J are TRBV9 and TRBJ2-5; 10 positions match TRBD2. There are 15 residues in the CDR3. Trimming at V came to 1 base and at J to 1 base, leaving 1 base not matched to a gene. Germline lookup yields CDR1 SGDLS and CDR2 YYNGEE. The CDR3 region is CASSVTSGVQETQYF. In nucleotides, the CDR3 is TGTGCCAGCAGCGTAACTAGCGGGGTCCAAGAGACCCAGTACTTC.

The rearrangement joins TRBV7-7 to TRBJ2-1; 9 bases line up with TRBD1. The CDR3 covers 14 residues. The germline gives CDR1 SSHAT, CDR2 FNYEAQ (reference sequence). V gave up 3 bases and J gave up 8 bases; unmatched junction bases: 5. CDR3 region: CASSFGTGFYEQFF. Written as DNA, the CDR3 is TGTGCCAGCAGCTTCGGGACAGGGTTCTATGAGCAGTTCTTC.

The chain has TRBV27 and TRBJ2-7; D is uncertain. V was cut by 3 bases and J by 5 bases, with 5 bases left in between. Germline assignment: CDR1 MNHEY and CDR2 SMNVEV (reference sequence). CDR3 length: 11 amino acids. CDR3 region: CASSFRNEQYF. The DNA of the CDR3 is TGTGCCAGCAGTTTTCGGAACGAGCAGTACTTC.

J is TRBJ1-5 and V is TRBV6-6, with 7 bases matching TRBD1. Germline V gene lookup returns CDR1 MNHNY and CDR2 SVGAGI (reference sequence). CDR3 length: 14 residues. The ends lost 5 bases at V and 5 bases at J; junction bases unmatched: 6. Here the CDR3 DNA reads TGTGCCAGCAGTCGGGACAGCCTTTATCAGCCCCAGCATTTT. Encoded protein: CASSRDSLYQPQHF.

The chain carries TRBV9 and TRBJ2-1; no firm D call. V lost 0 bases to trimming and J lost 4 bases, with 11 bases between them. This CDR3 comprises 15 residues. Germline V CDR1 and CDR2: SGDLS, YYNGEE. The CDR3 region is CASSVDRVRYNEQFF. In nucleotides, the CDR3 is TGTGCCAGCAGCGTAGATCGGGTCCGTTACAATGAGCAGTTCTTC.

This chain uses TRBV5-1 with TRBJ2-2; 15 nucleotides align to TRBD2. The CDR3 consists of 17 residues. The V gene end was trimmed by 4 bases and the J gene end by 4 bases; junction bases not matched to a gene: 5. CDR1 SGHRS and CDR2 YFSETQ come from the germline V gene. In DNA, the CDR3 is TGCGCCAGCAGCACCGGACTAGCGGGAGGGCCCACCGGGGAGCTGTTTTTT. Translated, it gives CASSTGLAGGPTGELFF.

To note about this clone: At the DNA level, this CDR3 is encoded by other sequences in the same sample as well. The CDR3 here is CASSLGSSYNSPLHF. The CDR3 DNA sequence: TGCGCCAGCAGCCTGGGGAGTTCCTATAATTCACCCCTCCACTTT. V is TRBV5-1 and J is TRBJ1-6; D not resolved. The V end lost 4 bases, the J end lost 1 base, and 9 bases lay between the germline ends. This CDR3 has 15 residues. From germline, CDR1 is SGHRS and CDR2 YFSETQ.

J is TRBJ2-7 and V is TRBV30, with TRBD1 as a possible D gene (5 bases). Germline CDR1 GTSNPN, CDR2 SVGIG (reference sequence). V was clipped by 8 bases and J by 0 bases, with 14 bases between them. There are 13 residues in the CDR3. The CDR3 is CAGSDSYSYEQYF. In nucleotides, the CDR3 is TGTGCCGGGTCCGACAGTTACTCCTACGAGCAGTACTTC.

The chain couples TRBV7-6 to TRBJ2-5, with 8 bases lining up with TRBD1. The CDR3 is made up of 16 amino acids. CDR1 is SGHVS and CDR2 is FNYEAQ in the germline V gene. The V segment lost 3 bases and the J segment 2 bases; nucleotides outside the gene matches: 8. CDR3 nucleotide sequence: TGTGCCAGCAGCTTGTCCGGGACAGGACTACAAGAGACCCAGTACTTC. Its protein product is CASSLSGTGLQETQYF. The entire variable domain, with the rest obtained from reference TRBV7-6 and TRBJ2-5, is as follows: GAGVSQSPRYKVTKRGQDVALRCDPISGHVSLYWYRQALGQGPEFLTYFNYEAQQDKSGLPNDRFSAERPEGSISTLTIQRTEQRDSAMYRCASSLSGTGLQETQYFGPGTRLLVL.

The chain joins TRBV5-1 to TRBJ2-7, with TRBD1 identical over 9 bases. The CDR3 loop spans 15 amino acids. Per germline, CDR1 SGHRS and CDR2 YFSETQ. Trimming at V came to 4 bases and at J to 3 bases, leaving 8 bases not matched to a gene. The CDR3 here is CASSPGTGTSYEQYF. The CDR3 DNA reads TGCGCCAGCAGCCCAGGGACAGGGACAAGCTACGAGCAGTACTTC.

This clone was detected once. This chain connects TRBV25-1 to TRBJ2-5, with TRBD2 identical over 8 bases. In germline, CDR1 is MGHDK, CDR2 SYGVNS. The V and J ends lost 5 bases and 0 bases, in that order; junction bases with no gene match: 8. The CDR3 consists of 16 residues. The CDR3 spells CASSNGGVSYQETQYF. The CDR3 DNA sequence: TGTGCCAGCAGTAACGGGGGGGTATCGTACCAAGAGACCCAGTACTTC.

The chain combines TRBV30 with TRBJ1-1; 8 bases align to TRBD1. The CDR3 contains 12 residues. Trimming removed 4 bases from V and 11 bases from J; junction bases left unmatched: 9. Per germline, CDR1 GTSNPN and CDR2 SVGIG (reference sequence). The CDR3 protein is CAWTIGDRRAFF. DNA of the CDR3: TGTGCCTGGACCATAGGGGACAGGAGGGCTTTCTTT.

The chain combines TRBV5-1 with TRBJ2-5, with D possibly matching TRBD2 (5 bases). The CDR3 is 15 amino acids. Germline CDR1 reads SGHRS; CDR2 reads YFSETQ. With 0 bases removed from V and 3 bases from J, the gap between germline ends came to 12 bases. The CDR3 DNA reads TGCGCCAGCAGCTTGGGCGGGCAGACCAAAGAGACCCAGTACTTC. It translates to CASSLGGQTKETQYF. The full variable domain, its missing parts supplied by reference TRBV5-1 and TRBJ2-5, is KAGVTQTPRYLIKTRGQQVTLSCSPISGHRSVSWYQQTPGQGLQFLFEYFSETQRNKGNFPGRFSGRQFSNSRSEMNVSTLELGDSALYLCASSLGGQTKETQYFGPGTRLLVL.

This chain uses TRBV10-1 with TRBJ2-5; TRBD2 matches at 15 bases. V shed 6 bases, J shed 0 bases, and the junction held 8 bases outside the gene matches. The germline V gene encodes CDR1 WNHNN and CDR2 SYGVQD (reference sequence). The CDR3 length is 18 residues. The CDR3 nucleotides read TGCGCCAGCAGACCTCCCGGGACTAGCGGGGGGCACCAAGAGACCCAGTACTTC. Its translation: CASRPPGTSGGHQETQYF.

The V gene is TRBV11-2, the J gene TRBJ2-3; 14 bases are a match to TRBD2. Germline V gene sequence: CDR1 SGHAT, CDR2 FQNNGV. The CDR3 length is 18 residues. Trimming removed 4 bases from V and 2 bases from J; junction bases left unmatched: 8. The CDR3 region has the DNA TGTGCCAGCAGCTCCGGGACTAGCGGGAGAAGGAACACAGATACGCAGTATTTT. Translated, it gives CASSSGTSGRRNTDTQYF.

Written as DNA, the CDR3 is TGTGCCAGCAGCTCGGGTCCCTCTGGGGCCAACGTCCTGACTTTC. It specifies CASSSGPSGANVLTF. The chain uses TRBV7-3 and TRBJ2-6; D ambiguous. The CDR3 runs to 15 residues. V was cut by 4 bases and J by 0 bases, with 7 bases left in between. CDR1 and CDR2 (germline): SGHTA, FQGTGA.

This chain connects TRBV18 to TRBJ2-7; TRBD2 aligns across 14 bases. Per the germline V gene, CDR1 is KGHSH and CDR2 is LQKENI. The CDR3 runs to 16 residues. The J segment lost 4 bases and the V segment lost 4 bases, leaving 6 bases of the junction unmatched. This CDR3 is CASSRGTSGSLYEQYF. In DNA, the CDR3 is TGTGCCAGCTCACGAGGGACTAGCGGGAGTCTGTACGAGCAGTACTTC.

The rearrangement joins TRBV30 to TRBJ2-3, with a possible D match to TRBD1 (6 bases). This CDR3 contains 13 residues. The V end lost 8 bases, the J end lost 2 bases, and 14 bases lay between the germline ends. From germline, CDR1 is GTSNPN and CDR2 SVGIG (reference sequence). The CDR3 loop is CARDTYYTDTQYF. The CDR3 DNA follows: TGTGCCCGGGACACATACTACACAGATACGCAGTATTTT.

The chain uses TRBV19 and TRBJ2-1; 10 bases align to TRBD1. This CDR3 contains 17 residues. J gave up 8 bases and V 5 bases, and 15 bases lay outside the gene matches. CDR1 is LNHDA and CDR2 is SQIVND in the germline V gene (reference sequence). CDR3: CASSHFKPDRGDDEQFF. Written as DNA, the CDR3 is TGTGCCAGTAGTCATTTTAAACCGGACAGGGGGGATGATGAGCAGTTCTTC. Filled out from reference TRBV19 and TRBJ2-1, the complete variable domain reads DGGITQSPKYLFRKEGQNVTLSCEQNLNHDAMYWYRQDPGQGLRLIYYSQIVNDFQKGDIAEGYSVSREKKESFPLTVTSAQKNPTAFYLCASSHFKPDRGDDEQFFGPGTRLTVL.

This chain uses TRBV6-5 with TRBJ1-3, with TRBD1 identical over 7 bases. Germline CDR1 is MNHEY and CDR2 is SVGAGI. The CDR3 spans 13 residues. With V trimmed by 5 bases and J by 5 bases, 3 bases remained unmatched. The CDR3 DNA reads TGTGCCAGCAGTAGGGACAGACGAAACACCATATATTTT. Translating it yields CASSRDRRNTIYF.

V is TRBV14 and J is TRBJ2-2; D is undetermined. V was trimmed by 4 bases and J by 4 bases, leaving 10 bases between them. The CDR3 is 14 amino acids. CDR1 SGHDN and CDR2 FVKESK come from the germline V gene. As DNA, the CDR3 is TGTGCCAGCAGCCCTACGGGTCCCACCGGGGAGCTGTTTTTT. Encoded protein: CASSPTGPTGELFF.

This chain joins TRBV9 and TRBJ1-6; tentatively, D is TRBD1 (5 bases). The CDR3 runs to 18 residues. Deletions cut 3 bases from V and 0 bases from J, with 16 bases between. Germline lookup yields CDR1 SGDLS and CDR2 YYNGEE. Written as DNA, the CDR3 is TGTGCCAGCAGCGACCAAGCGGGGGGGAACTCCTATAATTCACCCCTCCACTTT. Amino acids: CASSDQAGGNSYNSPLHF.